Described below is a single T cell receptor beta chain sequence and its context. The antigen remains unidentified. This record comes from a study of OX40 agonist ivuxolimab in advanced cancers. The wider study: Every 2 weeks, patients got intravenous ivuxolimab at one of six dose levels (0.01-10 mg/kg).

Findings and limits, study-wide: Clonal expansion among partial responders at 0.1-3.0 mg/kg ranked near the lowest. Among the nonresponders, some also had low normalized T-cell clonal expansion. At 0.1 to 3.0 mg/kg and by week 6, CD4+ and CD8+ T cells in the blood had expanded clonally.

Germline V gene lookup returns CDR1 SGHVS and CDR2 FNYEAQ. V shed 2 bases, J shed 8 bases, and the junction held 11 bases outside the gene matches. The CDR3 consists of 16 residues. The assay was immunoSEQ multiplex PCR, and TCRdb's table has in-frame clones only and misses some. The sample has tens of thousands of clones; 87% are singletons. The rearrangement links TRBV7-6 to TRBJ1-4, with TRBD1 identical over 7 bases. This TCR was recovered from an adult with an advanced solid tumor such as melanoma, head and neck, liver or kidney cancer. Sequencing used CD4+ or CD8+ T cells sorted from blood, obtained in a trial of the OX40 agonist ivuxolimab. CDR3 residues: CASSLNPDRVGEKLFF. CDR3 bases: TGTGCCAGCAGCTTAAATCCCGACAGGGTCGGGGAAAAACTGTTTTTT.